The 13 T cell receptor beta chains below come from one sample, sequenced in a study of T-cell memory formation after mild COVID-19. TCRdb re-called the 5' RACE reads with MiXCR, one entry per CDR3 protein. The sample records around 410,000 distinct CDR3 sequences, around 22% being singletons. The sample taken for sequencing was PBMCs or a T cell subset sorted from them (not recorded which). All receptors derive from an adult woman who had mild COVID-19 (a few samples of this study predate the infection). Cell type and time point are not known.

This chain uses TRBV2 with TRBJ2-2; D gene unclear. Germline V CDR1 and CDR2: SNHLY, FYNNEI. Trimming shortened V by 3 bases and J by 6 bases, and 11 bases separated the two germline ends. The CDR3 runs 14 residues. For the CDR3, the DNA is TGTGCCAGCAGTGATTTCGGTATTTCCGGGGAGCTGTTTTTT. The encoded protein is CASSDFGISGELFF.

The V gene is TRBV4-3, the J gene TRBJ2-7, with D possibly being TRBD2 (6 bases). Per the germline V gene, CDR1 is LGHNA and CDR2 is YSLEER. The V and J ends lost 1 base and 7 bases respectively, with 20 bases between them. This CDR3 is 16 amino acids long. The CDR3 bases are TGCGCCAGCAGCCAAGCGAGGGGCGGAGGGCTCATGGAGCAGTACTTC. It translates to CASSQARGGGLMEQYF.

This clonotype was detected a few times. This CDR3 reads CASSFGGREQFF. The DNA for the CDR3 is TGTGCCAGCAGCTTTGGAGGACGTGAGCAGTTCTTC. The V call is TRBV7-9, the J call TRBJ2-1; possibly TRBD2 for D (5 bases). The V and J ends lost 3 bases and 9 bases respectively, with 9 bases between them. The CDR3 is made up of 12 amino acids. From germline, CDR1 is SEHNR and CDR2 FQNEAQ (reference sequence).

The CDR3 nucleotides read TGTGCCAGCAGCCTGAGGGTCACCAGGCTGTTTTTT. Amino acid sequence: CASSLRVTRLFF. This rearrangement joins TRBV6-2 or TRBV6-3 to TRBJ2-2; tentative D call: TRBD2 (5 bases). The V end was cut by 6 bases, the J end by 13 bases, with 15 bases between. CDR1 MNHEY and CDR2 SVGEGT come from the germline V gene. CDR3 length: 12 amino acids.

This rearrangement joins TRBV3-1 to TRBJ2-3; 9 nucleotides align to TRBD1. Germline CDR1 LGHDT, CDR2 YNNKEL (reference sequence). The CDR3 sequence is 16 residues long. Trimming cost V 4 bases and J 3 bases; bases outside gene matches: 8. The CDR3 is CASSLRGQGGTDTQYF. The CDR3 DNA is TGTGCCAGCAGCCTTAGGGGACAGGGAGGTACAGATACGCAGTATTTT.

The chain joins TRBV11-2 to TRBJ1-1; D uncertain. This CDR3 is built from 12 residues. V gave up 5 bases and J gave up 6 bases, with 10 bases separating them. The V gene's germline CDR1 is SGHAT and CDR2 FQNNGV. The CDR3 nucleotides read TGTGCCAGCAGCCAGAATCAAGCTGAAGCTTTCTTT. Amino acid sequence: CASSQNQAEAFF.

The chain links TRBV4-1 to TRBJ1-4, with D perhaps TRBD1 (6 bases). V was clipped by 1 base and J by 6 bases, with 9 bases between them. Germline V CDR1 and CDR2: MGHRA, YSYEKL. This CDR3 contains 14 residues. The CDR3 nucleotides read TGCGCCAGCAGCCAAGTTCAGGGGTATGAAAAACTGTTTTTT. Encoded protein: CASSQVQGYEKLFF.

This clonotype was detected ten times or more. V usage is TRBV12-3 or TRBV12-4 and J usage is TRBJ2-5, with 10 positions matching TRBD2. Unmatched junction bases numbered 7, after V lost 3 bases and J lost 0 bases. This CDR3 region has 17 residues. For the CDR3, the DNA is TGTGCCAGCAGTTTTCCCCTAGCGGGGGCCTACCAAGAGACCCAGTACTTC. Translation: CASSFPLAGAYQETQYF.

This chain uses TRBV7-3 with TRBJ2-3; 15 nucleotides line up with TRBD2. CDR1 is SGHTA, CDR2 FQGTGA, per germline. V gave up 5 bases and J gave up 6 bases; unmatched junction bases: 6. This CDR3 is built from 16 residues. CDR3 bases: TGTGCCAGCAGCCTAGGACTAGCGGGAGGGCGCGATACGCAGTATTTT. It is translated as CASSLGLAGGRDTQYF. The full variable domain, completed using reference TRBV7-3 and TRBJ2-3, is GAGVSQTPSNKVTEKGKYVELRCDPISGHTALYWYRQSLGQGPEFLIYFQGTGAADDSGLPNDRFFAVRPEGSVSTLKIQRTERGDSAVYLCASSLGLAGGRDTQYFGPGTRLTVL.

This clonotype has a handful of counts. The chain has TRBV5-6 and TRBJ1-6; TRBD1 is a possible D gene (6 bases). Germline V gene data show CDR1 as SGHDT and CDR2 as YYEEEE. With 3 bases removed from V and 7 bases from J, the gap between germline ends came to 20 bases. CDR3 length: 17 amino acids. In DNA form, the CDR3 reads TGTGCCAGCAGCTGGGGTGGCGGGGTCCAGGGGAATTCACCCCTCCACTTT. It yields the protein CASSWGGGVQGNSPLHF.

This chain uses TRBV7-9 with TRBJ2-3; D gene ambiguous. V lost 7 bases and J lost 0, with 8 bases in between. Germline V CDR1 and CDR2: SEHNR, FQNEAQ (reference sequence). The CDR3 is made up of 13 amino acids. CDR3 in amino acids: CASNPDSTDTQYF. CDR3 nucleotide sequence: TGTGCCAGCAACCCGGACAGCACAGATACGCAGTATTTT.

V and J are TRBV24-1 and TRBJ1-1; 8 nucleotides agree with TRBD1. Germline V lookup: CDR1 KGHDR, CDR2 SFDVKD. This CDR3 has 16 residues. The J segment lost 4 bases and the V segment lost 9 bases, leaving 15 bases of the junction unmatched. CDR3 nucleotide sequence: TGTGCCACCCGAGACAGGGGAAGCGGGGAGGCCACTGAAGCTTTCTTT. Its translation is CATRDRGSGEATEAFF.

This chain uses TRBV4-1 with TRBJ2-5; 9 positions match TRBD1. V lost 4 bases to trimming and J lost 2 bases; unmatched junction nucleotides: 8. The germline gives CDR1 MGHRA, CDR2 YSYEKL. The CDR3 totals 16 residues. This CDR3 reads CASSRLGQGQQETQYF. The DNA for the CDR3 is TGCGCCAGCAGCCGCCTGGGACAGGGACAACAAGAGACCCAGTACTTC.